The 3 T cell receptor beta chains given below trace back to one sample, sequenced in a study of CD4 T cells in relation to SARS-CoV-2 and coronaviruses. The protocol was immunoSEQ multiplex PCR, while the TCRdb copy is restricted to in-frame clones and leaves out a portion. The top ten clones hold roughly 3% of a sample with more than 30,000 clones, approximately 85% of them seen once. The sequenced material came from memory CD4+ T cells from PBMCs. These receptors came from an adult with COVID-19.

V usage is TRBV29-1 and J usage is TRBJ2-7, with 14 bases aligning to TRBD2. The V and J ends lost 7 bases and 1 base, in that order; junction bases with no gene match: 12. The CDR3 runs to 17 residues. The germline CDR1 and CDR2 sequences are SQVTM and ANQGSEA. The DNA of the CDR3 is TGCAGCGCAGGGACTAGCGGGAGTTGGTATGGATCCTACGAGCAGTACTTC. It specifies CSAGTSGSWYGSYEQYF.

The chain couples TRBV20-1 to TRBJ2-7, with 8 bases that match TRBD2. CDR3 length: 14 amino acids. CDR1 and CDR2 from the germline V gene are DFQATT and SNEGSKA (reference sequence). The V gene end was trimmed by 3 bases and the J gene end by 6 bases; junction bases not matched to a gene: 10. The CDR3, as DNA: TGCAGTGCTAGTCCCGGGACTAGAGTTTCCGAGCAGTACTTC. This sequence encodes CSASPGTRVSEQYF.

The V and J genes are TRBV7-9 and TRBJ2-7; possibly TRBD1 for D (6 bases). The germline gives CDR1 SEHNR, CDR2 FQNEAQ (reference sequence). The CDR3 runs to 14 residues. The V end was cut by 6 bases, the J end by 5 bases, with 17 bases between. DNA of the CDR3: TGTGCCAGCAGTCCGACAGGTAGTTTCGACGAGCAGTACTTC. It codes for CASSPTGSFDEQYF.